A selection of T cell receptor beta chains follows, all from one sample in a study of metastatic and nonmetastatic thyroid tumors. Using MiXCR, TCRdb reanalyzed the PCR reads. The profile shows 25,000 to 30,000 clones, over 15% of them singletons. Sequencing was done on a sample of blood. The receptors originated from a female donor with papillary thyroid cancer or a benign thyroid nodule (not recorded which). Some clones in this sample may be carry-over from other donors' samples. Each CDR3 is given with its conserved first and last residue. D genes are given only for firm matches. Some rows have no size entry. The others give once, few or many, or a class for an expanded clone.

V	D	J	size	DNA	CDR3
TRBV19	NA	TRBJ2-1	many	TGTGCCAGTAGTATTTACAGGAGCTCCTACAATGAGCAGTTCTTC	CASSIYRSSYNEQFF
TRBV5-1	TRBD1	TRBJ2-2	NA	TGCTCCAGCAGCCCCGGGACAGCGAACACCGGGGAGCTGTTTTTT	CSSSPGTANTGELFF
TRBV7-2	TRBD2	TRBJ2-1	many	TGTGCCAGCAGCGGCGGGAGATCCAACTACAATGAGCAGTTCTTC	CASSGGRSNYNEQFF
TRBV11-3	TRBD2	TRBJ2-1	medium-sized	TGTGCCAGCAGCTTAGAAGAGCGGGAGGGCCTGGGGATCTTC	CASSLEEREGLGIF
TRBV4-1	TRBD2	TRBJ2-1	many	TGCGCCAGCAGACCCGGAGGCGGGAGGCGTGACAATGAGCAGTTCTTC	CASRPGGGRRDNEQFF
TRBV7-7	TRBD2	TRBJ2-7	many	TGTGCTAGCAGCCCCGAACTAGCGGGGCCAACTAGCTCCTACGAGCAGTACTTC	CASSPELAGPTSSYEQYF
TRBV11-2	NA	TRBJ2-7	medium-sized	TGTGCCAGCAGCTCCCTAGGGTTCGAGCAGTACTTC	CASSSLGFEQYF
TRBV20-1	NA	TRBJ1-4	NA	NA	CSARVAPGTVFF
TRBV2	TRBD2	TRBJ2-5	many	TGTGCCAGCAGGGGGACTAGTTTCGGGACCCAGTACTTC	CASRGTSFGTQYF
TRBV28	NA	TRBJ1-2	many	TGTGCCAGCAGTTTGAACTATGGCTACACCTTC	CASSLNYGYTF
TRBV28	NA	TRBJ2-1	NA	TGTGCCAGCAGCCGACTAGTGGGGAACTACAATGAGCAGTTCTTC	CASSRLVGNYNEQFF
TRBV10-3	NA	TRBJ2-1	once	TGTGCCATCAGCCCCCAAAGAAGGATCCTTCTATTTTGGTCCAATGAGCAGTTCTTC	CAISPQRRILLFWSNEQFF
TRBV4-1	NA	TRBJ2-7	many	TGCGCCAGCAGGGGTACTAGGGATCGCGAGCAGTACTTC	CASRGTRDREQYF
TRBV3-1	NA	TRBJ1-2	many	TGTGCCAGCAGCCAAGGACAGCTTAATAATGGCTACACCTTC	CASSQGQLNNGYTF
TRBV10-3	TRBD1	TRBJ2-3	many	TGTGCCATCAGTGGGACAGGAAGCACAGATACGCAGTATTTT	CAISGTGSTDTQYF
TRBV10-1	NA	TRBJ1-2	NA	TGCGCCAGCAGTGAGTCGGGGGACCAGCGGCCCGATGGCTACACCTTC	CASSESGDQRPDGYTF
TRBV6-1	TRBD1	TRBJ2-6	medium-sized	TGTGCCAGCAGTGTTTCGCAGGGGGCGCTGTCTGGGGCCAACGTCCTGACTTTC	CASSVSQGALSGANVLTF
TRBV6-5	NA	TRBJ2-7	many	TGTGCCAGCAGTTACTCGCGCAGCTACGAGCAGTACTTC	CASSYSRSYEQYF
TRBV29-1	TRBD1	TRBJ1-3	many	TGCAGCGTGAACAGGGGACACGGAAACACCATATATTTT	CSVNRGHGNTIYF
TRBV6-1	NA	TRBJ1-5	many	TGTGCCAGCAAAGAAGTTAGCAATCAGCCCCAGCATTTT	CASKEVSNQPQHF
TRBV7-3	NA	TRBJ1-2	many	TGTGCCAGCAGCTTAACCGACAGTAACTATGGCTACACCTTC	CASSLTDSNYGYTF
TRBV20-1	TRBD2	TRBJ2-5	many	TGCAGTGCTAGACTAGCGGGAACAGTAGAGACCCAGTACTTC	CSARLAGTVETQYF
TRBV20-1	TRBD2	TRBJ2-2	many	TGCAGTGCCAGACTAGCGGGGTCCGGGGAGCTGTTTTTT	CSARLAGSGELFF
TRBV20-1	TRBD1	TRBJ2-4	many	TGCAGTGCCAGGGGGGACAGGGCGAACATTCAGTACTTC	CSARGDRANIQYF
TRBV12-3/TRBV12-4	TRBD1	TRBJ2-7	medium-sized	TGTGCCAGCAGCGGACAGGGGACCTACGAGCAGTACTTC	CASSGQGTYEQYF
TRBV10-2	NA	TRBJ1-1	many	TGCGCCAGCAGTTTGGTCACCGCGAACACTGAAGCTTTCTTT	CASSLVTANTEAFF
TRBV6-1	TRBD2	TRBJ2-5	few	TGTGCCAGCAGCCGACTAGCGGGAGAGGGGGAGACCCAGTACTTC	CASSRLAGEGETQYF
TRBV20-1	TRBD1	TRBJ2-7	many	TGCAGTGCTAGACTACAGGGGACAGGCGAGCAGTACTTC	CSARLQGTGEQYF
TRBV27	NA	TRBJ2-7	NA	TGTGCCAGCAGTTTAGGCCACGAGCAGTACTTC	CASSLGHEQYF
TRBV28	TRBD1	TRBJ2-7	many	TGTGCCAGCAGTCCCCCCGGGACAGGGGGCTACGAGCAGTACTTC	CASSPPGTGGYEQYF
TRBV6-1	NA	TRBJ1-2	medium-sized	TGTGCCAGCAGCTACCGACAGGTAGCTAACTATGGCTACACCTTC	CASSYRQVANYGYTF
TRBV20-1	NA	TRBJ2-2	many	TGCAGTGCTCGTGGGGGGCAGGGCACCGGGGAGCTGTTTTTT	CSARGGQGTGELFF
TRBV7-8	TRBD1	TRBJ1-6	NA	TGTGCCAGCAGCGGACAGGACAAGGGGTATAATTCACCCCTCCACTTT	CASSGQDKGYNSPLHF
TRBV5-1	NA	TRBJ1-4	many	TGCGCCAGCAGCTCGGGACCGAGATCAACTAATGAAAAACTGTTTTTT	CASSSGPRSTNEKLFF
TRBV7-2	TRBD2	TRBJ2-7	medium-sized	TGTGCCAGCAGCTTCTTTAGCGGGAGGCCAGGCTCCTACGAGCAGTACTTC	CASSFFSGRPGSYEQYF
TRBV24-1	NA	TRBJ1-2	many	TGTGCCACCAGTGACCCAGGGGATCGGGATGGCTACACCTTC	CATSDPGDRDGYTF
TRBV9	TRBD2	TRBJ2-2	many	TGTGCCAGCAGCGTCGGACTAGCGGGAGATCGACGGAACCGGGAGCTGTTTTTT	CASSVGLAGDRRNRELFF
TRBV2	NA	TRBJ1-6	few	TGTGCCGGCACCCAACAGGGACATAATTCACCCCTCCGCTTT	CAGTQQGHNSPLRF
TRBV6-1	TRBD1	TRBJ2-6	few	TGTGCCAGCATTCAGGGACAGGTCACGACTTTC	CASIQGQVTTF
TRBV5-8	NA	TRBJ2-2	medium-sized	TGTGCCAGCAGCTTGTCTGGTGGGGGTCCCGGGGAGCTGTTTTTT	CASSLSGGGPGELFF
TRBV13	TRBD2	TRBJ2-3	many	TGTGCCAGCAGCCCTTACGCCGGATTTTGGACTAGCGGGTCAGATACGCAGTATTTT	CASSPYAGFWTSGSDTQYF
TRBV24-1	TRBD2	TRBJ2-7	NA	TGTGCCACCAGCTCATGGAGACTAGCGGGAGTTGGTGAGCAGTACTTC	CATSSWRLAGVGEQYF